This record concerns one T cell receptor beta chain sequence. Its specificity is unknown. This sample is drawn from a study of PD-1 blockade in classical Hodgkin lymphoma. Regarding the study as a whole: In CD4+ cells, TCR diversity went up significantly by C4D1, but in CD8+ cells it did not.

Stated time point: cycle 4 day 1 (C4D1), after 6 weeks of nivolumab. Brentuximab vedotin exposure varied among the patients, all of whom had relapsed after autologous stem cell transplantation. Purification of CD4+ T cells from thawed PBMCs was performed via magnetic negative selection. The germline gives CDR1 SGHNT, CDR2 YYREEE (reference sequence). The ends were cut back, 3 bases at V and 2 bases at J, with 8 bases in the middle. The CDR3 extends over 14 amino acids. Method: immunoSEQ multiplex PCR; TCRdb's copy keeps in-frame clones and lacks some. This table holds 20,000 to 25,000 clones, roughly 80% found once.

Sequences were derived from CD4+ T cells from blood, sampled before the fourth cycle of nivolumab. The receptor comes from a human donor with classical Hodgkin lymphoma. V is TRBV5-4 and J is TRBJ2-2; tentatively, D is TRBD2 (6 bases). The CDR3 reads CASSWTTNTGELFF. Written as DNA, the CDR3 is TGTGCCAGCAGCTGGACTACTAACACCGGGGAGCTGTTTTTT.